This TCR beta chain was recovered during a study of blood T cell repertoires in COVID-19. About the research overall: Acute and convalescent COVID-19 samples came from the United States, Italy and Spain. In each case, the material was cDNA or gDNA derived from T cells, B-cell-depleted T cells, or PBMCs.

Source study methods: Estimates of nucleated cell counts were drawn from the amplification of reference gene primers. Sequencing used immunoSEQ multiplex PCR; TCRdb keeps in-frame clones, though not all of them. The V and J calls and clone size are taken from that table; D and trimming were inferred from the DNA. The table has about 42,000 clones, about 85% seen once. After removal of 1 base from V and 5 bases from J, the junction contained 6 bases not matched to a gene. Germline V lookup: CDR1 LGHNA, CDR2 YNFKEQ. The CDR3 sequence is 16 residues long. The rearrangement links TRBV4-2 to TRBJ2-5, with 11 bases that match TRBD2. Sample: peripheral blood. The source is a woman in her 70s in a cohort sampled during active COVID-19. The CDR3 protein is CASSQVTSGDRETQYF. The CDR3 region has the DNA TGTGCCAGCAGCCAAGTGACTAGCGGGGACCGGGAGACCCAGTACTTC.